One T cell receptor beta chain is described in this entry. Its specificity is unknown. This specimen belongs to a study of shared clonotypes between healthy human individuals. Study as a whole: With ages of 18 to 49, the donors were a couple of women and a few men. The plates for each donor numbered three CD4 naive, three CD4 memory, two CD8 naive and one CD8 memory.

TCRdb keeps only in-frame clones here, not all; method: immunoSEQ multiplex PCR. The profile shows approximately 1,500,000 clones, 98% of them singletons. This CDR3 region has 14 residues. Germline-derived CDR1 and CDR2 are SGHRS and YFSETQ. V shed 1 base and J shed 6 bases, with 10 bases lying between them. Study-level results: Several donors shared approximately 5% of their naive CD4 clonotypes. The low donor count limited represented genetic and exposure-history diversity.

V usage is TRBV5-1 and J usage is TRBJ2-2; D possibly corresponds to TRBD1 (5 bases). The clonotype was recovered from a man aged 25 to 40 in good health. The sample consisted of naive CD4+ T cells sorted from blood. Subset meaning: CD45RA+ positively selected. The DNA for the CDR3 is TGCGCCAGCAGCTTGAGCAGGGTACCCGGGGAGCTGTTTTTT. This codes for CASSLSRVPGELFF.